The 28 T cell receptor beta chains presented below share a single source sample, sequenced in a study of cytomegalovirus exposure and HLA in healthy donors. Primers included in the PCR were 60 Vbeta and 13 Jbeta primers. Using immunoSEQ multiplex PCR, the repertoire was profiled, and TCRdb retains in-frame clones only, with some absent. The profile shows 120,000 or so clones, roughly two thirds of them singletons. Sequences were obtained from PBMCs. The receptors were sampled from a man aged 25-45 years in good health and CMV-seropositive.

This clone showed up just a few times. V is TRBV5-1 and J is TRBJ2-7; 8 bases map to TRBD2. The CDR3 runs 15 residues. Germline V CDR1 and CDR2: SGHRS, YFSETQ. J gave up 2 bases and V 3 bases, and 7 bases lay outside the gene matches. Here the CDR3 reads CASSSSGSQAYEQYF. The CDR3, as DNA: TGCGCCAGCAGCTCCAGCGGGAGCCAAGCCTACGAGCAGTACTTC.

V and J are TRBV28 and TRBJ2-7; 11 bases fit TRBD2. This CDR3 region has 17 residues. The germline V gene encodes CDR1 MDHEN and CDR2 SYDVKM. V lost 2 bases to trimming and J lost 2 bases; unmatched junction nucleotides: 8. The CDR3 loop is CASSLGTSGSFTYEQYF. CDR3 sequence (DNA): TGTGCCAGCAGTTTAGGCACTAGCGGGAGTTTCACCTACGAGCAGTACTTC.

The rearrangement uses TRBV4-2 and TRBJ2-5; tentative D call: TRBD2 (6 bases). The V end was cut by 1 base, the J end by 3 bases, with 21 bases between. The CDR3 is 18 residues long. Germline V gives CDR1 LGHNA, CDR2 YNFKEQ. CDR3 residues: CASSQVLAGGESEETQYF. The CDR3 nucleotides read TGTGCCAGCAGCCAAGTACTAGCCGGGGGTGAGTCGGAAGAGACCCAGTACTTC.

This clone came up a few times. The rearrangement uses TRBV7-3 and TRBJ1-1, with TRBD1 as a possible D gene (6 bases). CDR3 length: 18 residues. Trimming cost V 1 base and J 5 bases, with 23 bases left between them. In germline, CDR1 is SGHTA, CDR2 FQGTGA. CDR3 protein: CASSLNYPGASGGTEAFF. Here the CDR3 DNA reads TGTGCCAGCAGCTTAAATTACCCGGGGGCTAGCGGGGGTACTGAAGCTTTCTTT. Filled out from reference TRBV7-3 and TRBJ1-1, the complete variable domain reads GAGVSQTPSNKVTEKGKYVELRCDPISGHTALYWYRQSLGQGPEFLIYFQGTGAADDSGLPNDRFFAVRPEGSVSTLKIQRTERGDSAVYLCASSLNYPGASGGTEAFFGQGTRLTVV.

This clone was detected only once. This chain joins TRBV18 and TRBJ1-1; D ambiguous. V gave up 2 bases and J gave up 2 bases, with 15 bases separating them. The CDR3 is 16 amino acids. Germline loops: CDR1 KGHSH, CDR2 LQKENI. The CDR3 sequence is CASSPLTAAENTEAFF. For the CDR3, the DNA is TGTGCCAGCTCACCATTGACGGCAGCGGAAAACACTGAAGCTTTCTTT.

The chain has TRBV6-1 and TRBJ1-3; tentative D call: TRBD1 (5 bases). The CDR3 loop spans 14 amino acids. CDR1 and CDR2 from the germline V gene are MNHNS and SASEGT. V dropped 5 bases and J dropped 2 bases, with 10 bases sitting between them. CDR3 region: CASSRQIAGNTIYF. The CDR3 DNA reads as TGTGCCAGCAGTCGACAGATCGCTGGAAACACCATATATTTT.

The chain recombines TRBV5-5 with TRBJ2-1; no reliable D call. The ends were cut back, 0 bases at V and 4 bases at J, with 5 bases in the middle. The CDR3 has 13 residues. The germline V gene has CDR1 SGHKS and CDR2 YYEKEE (reference sequence). The CDR3 protein is CASSLGPYNEQFF. CDR3 bases: TGTGCCAGCAGCTTGGGTCCATACAATGAGCAGTTCTTC.

The chain recombines TRBV7-8 with TRBJ2-7; 9 nucleotides agree with TRBD1. Trimming took 5 bases from V and 6 from J; bases not matched to a gene: 8. The CDR3 runs to 14 residues. CDR1 and CDR2 (germline): SGHVS, FQNEAQ. The DNA of the CDR3 is TGTGCCAGCAGCCGACTAGGGACAGGGAGCGAGCAGTACTTC. Protein sequence: CASSRLGTGSEQYF.

The V gene is TRBV7-6, the J gene TRBJ2-2; a weak D match, TRBD2 (6 bases). CDR3 length equals 18 residues. In germline, CDR1 is SGHVS, CDR2 FNYEAQ. Deletions cut 1 base from V and 6 bases from J, with 21 bases between. CDR3 sequence reads: CASSLDPSASQRAGELFF. The CDR3, as DNA: TGTGCCAGCAGCTTAGACCCTAGCGCCTCACAGAGAGCCGGGGAGCTGTTTTTT.

This chain links TRBV27 with TRBJ1-1; tentative D call: TRBD1 (5 bases). The CDR3 is 15 residues long. Per germline, CDR1 MNHEY and CDR2 SMNVEV (reference sequence). The V end was cut by 0 bases, the J end by 0 bases, with 8 bases between. CDR3 DNA: TGTGCCAGCAGTTTATCGAAGGGGTTGAACACTGAAGCTTTCTTT. This codes for CASSLSKGLNTEAFF.

This clone turned up a few times. The CDR3, as DNA: TGTGCCAGTAGTAATCCGTTTGGTGCGGCTCCTGAGTATGGCTACACCTTC. Translation gives CASSNPFGAAPEYGYTF. The rearrangement joins TRBV19 to TRBJ1-2; D gene ambiguous. V was clipped by 4 bases and J by 5 bases, with 23 bases between them. The CDR3 contains 17 residues. Per germline, CDR1 LNHDA and CDR2 SQIVND (reference sequence). The variable domain in full, with the rest retrieved from reference TRBV19 and TRBJ1-2, is DGGITQSPKYLFRKEGQNVTLSCEQNLNHDAMYWYRQDPGQGLRLIYYSQIVNDFQKGDIAEGYSVSREKKESFPLTVTSAQKNPTAFYLCASSNPFGAAPEYGYTFGSGTRLTVV.

V usage is TRBV28 and J usage is TRBJ1-5; 7 bases are a match to TRBD1. V gave up 4 bases and J gave up 6 bases; unmatched junction bases: 6. This CDR3 has 14 residues. Germline CDR1 is MDHEN and CDR2 is SYDVKM. The CDR3 DNA sequence: TGTGCCAGCAGTTCACAGGGGTGGGTTCAGCCCCAGCATTTT. Translated, it gives CASSSQGWVQPQHF.

The chain carries TRBV15 and TRBJ1-1; TRBD1 matches 9 bases. With 3 bases clipped from V and 10 bases from J, the junction kept 9 bases outside the gene matches. The CDR3 is 14 amino acids. Germline values: CDR1 LNHNV, CDR2 YYDKDF (reference sequence). CDR3 residues: CATSRAGDRVVAFF. The DNA for the CDR3 is TGTGCCACCAGCAGGGCAGGGGACAGGGTGGTAGCTTTCTTT. Full variable domain (rest looked up from reference TRBV15 and TRBJ1-1): DAMVIQNPRYQVTQFGKPVTLSCSQTLNHNVMYWYQQKSSQAPKLLFHYYDKDFNNEADTPDNFQSRRPNTSFCFLDIRSPGLGDTAMYLCATSRAGDRVVAFFGQGTRLTVV.

The J gene is TRBJ1-3, the V gene TRBV9, with D maybe TRBD1 (6 bases). V lost 0 bases, J lost 0 bases, and 10 bases lay in between. Germline loops: CDR1 SGDLS, CDR2 YYNGEE. The CDR3 has 16 residues. CDR3 nucleotide sequence: TGTGCCAGCAGCGTAGGGGGGCCGGGCTCTGGAAACACCATATATTTT. Translation gives CASSVGGPGSGNTIYF.

This chain links TRBV7-9 with TRBJ2-5; TRBD2 matches at 8 bases. Looked up from germline, CDR1 is SEHNR and CDR2 is FQNEAQ (reference sequence). This CDR3 comprises 15 residues. The V and J ends lost 1 base and 5 bases, in that order; junction bases with no gene match: 6. CDR3 amino acids: CASSLGPAGVETQYF. CDR3 coding DNA: TGTGCCAGCAGCTTAGGCCCAGCGGGAGTGGAGACCCAGTACTTC.

The chain uses TRBV19 and TRBJ1-2; 9 bases match TRBD1. The V gene's germline CDR1 is LNHDA and CDR2 SQIVND (reference sequence). The CDR3 loop spans 15 amino acids. V dropped 6 bases and J dropped 4; count of bases not matched to a gene: 9. CDR3 DNA sequence: TGTGCCAGTAGGGTGGCGGGACAGGGTACCTATGGCTACACCTTC. Its translation is CASRVAGQGTYGYTF.

The V call is TRBV27, the J call TRBJ2-1; 9 bases line up with TRBD2. Germline CDR1 and CDR2: MNHEY and SMNVEV (reference sequence). This CDR3 contains 16 residues. J was trimmed by 4 bases and V by 4 bases; bases with no gene match: 8. The CDR3 nucleotides are TGTGCCAGCAGTTCCTACCACGCGGGAGGGTACAATGAGCAGTTCTTC. It encodes CASSSYHAGGYNEQFF.

This clone was detected only a few times. The genes are TRBV7-2 and TRBJ1-1, with D unclear. Germline assignment: CDR1 SGHTA and CDR2 FQGNSA. The CDR3 sequence is 14 residues long. V gave up 1 base and J gave up 0 bases, with 6 bases separating them. This chain's CDR3 is CASSLVALNTEAFF. The CDR3 DNA sequence: TGTGCCAGCAGCTTAGTGGCCCTGAACACTGAAGCTTTCTTT. The full variable domain, completed using reference TRBV7-2 and TRBJ1-1, is GAGVSQSPSNKVTEKGKDVELRCDPISGHTALYWYRQSLGQGLEFLIYFQGNSAPDKSGLPSDRFSAERTGGSVSTLTIQRTQQEDSAVYLCASSLVALNTEAFFGQGTRLTVV.

This clone was found a few times. Other DNA sequences of this sample code for an identical CDR3. The chain uses TRBV6-1 and TRBJ2-7; D gene uncertain. The V gene's germline CDR1 is MNHNS and CDR2 SASEGT. CDR3 length equals 14 residues. Trimming cost V 1 base and J 4 bases, with 11 bases left between them. CDR3 loop: CASSEEPRSYEQYF. CDR3 nucleotide sequence: TGTGCCAGCAGTGAAGAGCCGCGTTCTTACGAGCAGTACTTC.

This clone has more than one count but fewer than ten. The chain has TRBV5-6 and TRBJ2-1; 7 bases are a match to TRBD2. Germline CDR1 is SGHDT and CDR2 is YYEEEE. V gave up 7 bases and J gave up 0 bases; unmatched junction bases: 10. The CDR3 totals 16 residues. CDR3 in amino acids: CASAQLALSSYNEQFF. The DNA of the CDR3 is TGTGCCAGCGCACAACTAGCGCTGAGCTCCTACAATGAGCAGTTCTTC.

This clone was recorded a few times. This sequence joins TRBV9 and TRBJ2-7, with a weak D call TRBD2 (6 bases). V gave up 0 bases and J gave up 0 bases, with 13 bases separating them. This CDR3 region has 16 residues. Germline CDR1 is SGDLS and CDR2 is YYNGEE. The CDR3 region has the DNA TGTGCCAGCAGCGTAGAGGGACTTTCCGACTCCTACGAGCAGTACTTC. This codes for CASSVEGLSDSYEQYF.

This clone came up a few times. The gene calls are TRBV4-2 and TRBJ2-7, with 8 positions matching TRBD1. V dropped 2 bases and J dropped 2; count of bases not matched to a gene: 8. Germline CDR1 LGHNA, CDR2 YNFKEQ. This CDR3 is 16 amino acids long. Here the CDR3 DNA reads TGTGCCAGCAGCCAACAAAAGACAGGGGCTCCCTACGAGCAGTACTTC. Translation gives CASSQQKTGAPYEQYF.

This chain uses TRBV7-8 with TRBJ1-5, with D possibly TRBD1 on 6 matching bases. Per germline, CDR1 SGHVS and CDR2 FQNEAQ. Trimming pared 3 bases from V and 3 bases from J, leaving 9 bases between. The CDR3 runs to 14 residues. This chain's CDR3 is CASSFRDINQPQHF. CDR3 in DNA: TGTGCCAGCAGCTTCCGGGACATCAATCAGCCCCAGCATTTT.

This clone was seen only a few times. This chain uses TRBV19 with TRBJ2-7, with 8 positions matching TRBD1. The J segment lost 2 bases and the V segment lost 4 bases, leaving 7 bases of the junction unmatched. Germline V gene data show CDR1 as LNHDA and CDR2 as SQIVND (reference sequence). This CDR3 region has 15 residues. This CDR3 reads CASSTPGTGAYEQYF. The CDR3 DNA follows: TGTGCCAGTAGTACGCCCGGGACAGGCGCCTACGAGCAGTACTTC.

This chain joins TRBV5-4 and TRBJ2-5, with 8 bases aligning to TRBD2. The CDR3 has 15 residues. Per the germline V gene, CDR1 is SGHNT and CDR2 is YYREEE (reference sequence). J gave up 5 bases and V 4 bases, and 10 bases lay outside the gene matches. Here the CDR3 DNA reads TGTGCCAGCAGCGTAACTAGCGGAGGAACGGAGACCCAGTACTTC. This sequence encodes CASSVTSGGTETQYF.

J is TRBJ1-5 and V is TRBV7-8; D not certain. Per germline, CDR1 SGHVS and CDR2 FQNEAQ. This CDR3 has 18 amino acids. The V end was cut by 4 bases, the J end by 5 bases, with 24 bases between. The CDR3 loop reads CASSSGRAVFSPYQPQHF. Written as DNA, the CDR3 is TGTGCCAGCAGCTCGGGGAGGGCAGTCTTCTCCCCTTATCAGCCCCAGCATTTT.

This clone was observed once. The chain carries TRBV19 and TRBJ1-5; the D is unclear. The CDR3 length is 14 residues. V was pared by 6 bases and J by 4 bases, with 13 bases between. Looked up from germline, CDR1 is LNHDA and CDR2 is SQIVND (reference sequence). As DNA, the CDR3 is TGTGCCAGTAGCACTAACAATTTAAATCAGCCCCAGCATTTT. Translated, it gives CASSTNNLNQPQHF. Full variable domain (missing parts from reference TRBV19 and TRBJ1-5): DGGITQSPKYLFRKEGQNVTLSCEQNLNHDAMYWYRQDPGQGLRLIYYSQIVNDFQKGDIAEGYSVSREKKESFPLTVTSAQKNPTAFYLCASSTNNLNQPQHFGDGTRLSIL.

The V and J genes are TRBV7-9 and TRBJ2-7; D might be TRBD1 (5 bases). The CDR3 contains 14 residues. The V and J ends lost 5 bases and 2 bases respectively, with 13 bases between them. The germline V gene has CDR1 SEHNR and CDR2 FQNEAQ (reference sequence). Here the CDR3 DNA reads TGTGCCAGCAGCCCCAAGGACATCACCTACGAGCAGTACTTC. This gives the protein CASSPKDITYEQYF.